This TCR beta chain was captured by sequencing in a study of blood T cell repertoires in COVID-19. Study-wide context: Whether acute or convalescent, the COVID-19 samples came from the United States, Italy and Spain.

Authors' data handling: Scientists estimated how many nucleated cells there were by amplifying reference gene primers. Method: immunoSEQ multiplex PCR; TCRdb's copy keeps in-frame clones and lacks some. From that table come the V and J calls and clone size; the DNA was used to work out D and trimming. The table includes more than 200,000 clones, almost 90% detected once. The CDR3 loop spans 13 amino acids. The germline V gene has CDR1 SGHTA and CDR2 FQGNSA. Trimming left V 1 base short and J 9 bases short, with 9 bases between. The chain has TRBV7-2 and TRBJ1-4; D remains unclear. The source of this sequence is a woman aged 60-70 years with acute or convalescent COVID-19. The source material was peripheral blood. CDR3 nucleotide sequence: TGTGCCAGCAGCTTAGATCCGGGAAAAAAACTGTTTTTT. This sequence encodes CASSLDPGKKLFF.